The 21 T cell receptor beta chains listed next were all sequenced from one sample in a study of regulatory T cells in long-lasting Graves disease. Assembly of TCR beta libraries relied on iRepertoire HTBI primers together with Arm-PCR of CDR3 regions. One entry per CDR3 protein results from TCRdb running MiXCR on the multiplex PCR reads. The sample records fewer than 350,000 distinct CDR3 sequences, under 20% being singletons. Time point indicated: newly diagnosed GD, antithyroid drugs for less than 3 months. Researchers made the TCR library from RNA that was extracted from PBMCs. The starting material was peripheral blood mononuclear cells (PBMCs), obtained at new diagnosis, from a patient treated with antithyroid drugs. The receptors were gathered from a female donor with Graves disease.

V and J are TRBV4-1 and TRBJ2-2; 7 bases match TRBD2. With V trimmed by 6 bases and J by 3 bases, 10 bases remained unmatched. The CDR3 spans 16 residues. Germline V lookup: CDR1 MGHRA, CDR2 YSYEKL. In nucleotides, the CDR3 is TGCGCCAGCAGTCTAGGCCAGCGGGGCTACACCGGGGAGCTGTTTTTT. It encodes CASSLGQRGYTGELFF.

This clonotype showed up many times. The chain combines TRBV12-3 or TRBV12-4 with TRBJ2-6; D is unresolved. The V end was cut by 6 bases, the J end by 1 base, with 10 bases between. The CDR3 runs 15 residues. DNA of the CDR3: TGTGCCAGCAGCTTCCCGGATTCTGGGGCCAACGTCCTGACTTTC. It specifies CASSFPDSGANVLTF.

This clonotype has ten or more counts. The CDR3 here is CASSPPGQPQHF. The DNA of the CDR3 is TGTGCCAGCAGCCCCCCGGGTCAGCCCCAGCATTTT. The chain carries TRBV28 and TRBJ1-5, with unresolved D. Germline V gene lookup returns CDR1 MDHEN and CDR2 SYDVKM. The V gene lost 6 bases and the J gene lost 6 bases, with 9 bases spanning the gap. The CDR3 spans 12 residues.

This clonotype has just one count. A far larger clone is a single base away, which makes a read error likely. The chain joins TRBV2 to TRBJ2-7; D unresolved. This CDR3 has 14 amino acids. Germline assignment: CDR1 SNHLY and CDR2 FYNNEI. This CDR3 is CASSPRPHSYKQYF. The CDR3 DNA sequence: TGTGCCAGCAGCCCCCGACCCCACTCCTACAAGCAGTACTTC. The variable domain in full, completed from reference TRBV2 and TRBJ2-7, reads EPEVTQTPSHQVTQMGQEVILRCVPISNHLYFYWYRQILGQKVEFLVSFYNNEISEKSEIFDDQFSVERPDGSNFTLKIRSTKLEDSAMYFCASSPRPHSYKQYFGPGTRLTVT.

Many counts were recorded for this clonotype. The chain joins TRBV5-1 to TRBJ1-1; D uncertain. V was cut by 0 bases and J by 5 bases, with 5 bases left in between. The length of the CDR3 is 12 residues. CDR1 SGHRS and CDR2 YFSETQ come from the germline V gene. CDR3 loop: CASSLGQTEAFF. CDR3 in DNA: TGCGCCAGCAGCTTGGGGCAGACTGAAGCTTTCTTT.

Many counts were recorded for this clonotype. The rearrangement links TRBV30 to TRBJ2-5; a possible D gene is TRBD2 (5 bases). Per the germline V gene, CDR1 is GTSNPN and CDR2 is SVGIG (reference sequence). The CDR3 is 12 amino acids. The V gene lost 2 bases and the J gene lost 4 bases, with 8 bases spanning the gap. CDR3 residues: CAWSYGGETQYF. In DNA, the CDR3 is TGTGCCTGGAGTTACGGAGGAGAGACCCAGTACTTC.

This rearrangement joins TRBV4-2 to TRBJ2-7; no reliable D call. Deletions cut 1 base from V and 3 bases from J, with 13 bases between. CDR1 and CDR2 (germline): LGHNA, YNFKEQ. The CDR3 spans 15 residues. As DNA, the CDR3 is TGTGCCAGCAGCCAAGGTAGTCTGGAAGACTACGAGCAGTACTTC. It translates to CASSQGSLEDYEQYF.

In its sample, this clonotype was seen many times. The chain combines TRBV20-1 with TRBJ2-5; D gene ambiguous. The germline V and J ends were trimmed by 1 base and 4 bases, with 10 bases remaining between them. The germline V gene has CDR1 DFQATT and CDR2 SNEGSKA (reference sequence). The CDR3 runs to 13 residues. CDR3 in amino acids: CSARGTAPETQYF. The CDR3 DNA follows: TGCAGTGCTAGAGGTACAGCTCCAGAGACCCAGTACTTC.

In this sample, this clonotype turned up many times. The CDR3 sequence is CSASPDNYEQYF. The DNA of the CDR3 is TGCAGTGCTAGCCCAGACAACTACGAGCAGTACTTC. The rearrangement joins TRBV20-1 to TRBJ2-7; D unresolved. The CDR3 length is 12 residues. Germline CDR1 reads DFQATT; CDR2 reads SNEGSKA (reference sequence). Between the trimmed V and J ends, which lost 3 bases and 3 bases, there was a span of 9 bases.

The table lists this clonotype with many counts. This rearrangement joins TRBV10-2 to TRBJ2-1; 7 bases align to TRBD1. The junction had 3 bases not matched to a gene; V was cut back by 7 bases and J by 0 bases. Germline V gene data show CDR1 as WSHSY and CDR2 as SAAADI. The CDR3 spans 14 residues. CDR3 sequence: CASTRTGSYNEQFF. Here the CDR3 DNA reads TGCGCCAGCACGCGGACAGGCTCCTACAATGAGCAGTTCTTC.

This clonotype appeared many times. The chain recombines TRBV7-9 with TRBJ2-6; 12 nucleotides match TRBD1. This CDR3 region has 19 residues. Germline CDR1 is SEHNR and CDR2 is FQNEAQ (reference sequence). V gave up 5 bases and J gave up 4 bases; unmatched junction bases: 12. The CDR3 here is CASSLQPGQGAGGANVLTF. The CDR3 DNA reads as TGTGCCAGCAGCCTACAACCGGGACAGGGGGCGGGAGGGGCCAACGTCCTGACTTTC.

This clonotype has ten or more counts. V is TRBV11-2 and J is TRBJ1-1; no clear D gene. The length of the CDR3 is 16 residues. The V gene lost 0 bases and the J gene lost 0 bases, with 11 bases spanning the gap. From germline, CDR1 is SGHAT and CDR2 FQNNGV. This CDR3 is CASSLDWAELNTEAFF. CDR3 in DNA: TGTGCCAGCAGCTTAGATTGGGCAGAGTTGAACACTGAAGCTTTCTTT. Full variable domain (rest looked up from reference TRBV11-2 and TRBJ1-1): EAGVAQSPRYKIIEKRQSVAFWCNPISGHATLYWYQQILGQGPKLLIQFQNNGVVDDSQLPKDRFSAERLKGVDSTLKIQPAKLEDSAVYLCASSLDWAELNTEAFFGQGTRLTVV.

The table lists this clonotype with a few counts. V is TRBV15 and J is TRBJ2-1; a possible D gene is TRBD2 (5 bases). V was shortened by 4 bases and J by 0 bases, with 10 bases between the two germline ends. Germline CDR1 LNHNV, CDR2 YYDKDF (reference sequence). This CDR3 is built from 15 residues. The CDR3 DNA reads TGTGCCACCAGCAACTTAGCGTTCTCCTACAATGAGCAGTTCTTC. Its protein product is CATSNLAFSYNEQFF.

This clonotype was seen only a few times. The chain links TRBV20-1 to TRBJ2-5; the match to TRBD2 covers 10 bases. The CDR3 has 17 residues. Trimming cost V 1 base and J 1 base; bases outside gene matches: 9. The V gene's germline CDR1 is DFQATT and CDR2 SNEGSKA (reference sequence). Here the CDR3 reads CSARVIKAGGVQETQYF. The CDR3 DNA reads TGCAGTGCTAGAGTGATCAAAGCGGGAGGGGTCCAAGAGACCCAGTACTTC.

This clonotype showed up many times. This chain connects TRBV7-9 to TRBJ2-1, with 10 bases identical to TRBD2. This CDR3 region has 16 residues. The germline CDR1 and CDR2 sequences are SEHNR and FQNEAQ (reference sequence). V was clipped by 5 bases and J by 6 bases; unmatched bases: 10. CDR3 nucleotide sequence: TGTGCCAGCAGCCATTGGGGGGCTAGCGGGAGCAATGAGCAGTTCTTC. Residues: CASSHWGASGSNEQFF.

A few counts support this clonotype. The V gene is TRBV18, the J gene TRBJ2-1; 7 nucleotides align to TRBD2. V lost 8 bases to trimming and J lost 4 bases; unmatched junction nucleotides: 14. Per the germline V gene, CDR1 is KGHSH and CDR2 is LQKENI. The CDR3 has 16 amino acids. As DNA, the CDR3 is TGTGCCAGCCGTCCGGGACTACCCTCGGGTTACAATGAGCAGTTCTTC. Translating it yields CASRPGLPSGYNEQFF.

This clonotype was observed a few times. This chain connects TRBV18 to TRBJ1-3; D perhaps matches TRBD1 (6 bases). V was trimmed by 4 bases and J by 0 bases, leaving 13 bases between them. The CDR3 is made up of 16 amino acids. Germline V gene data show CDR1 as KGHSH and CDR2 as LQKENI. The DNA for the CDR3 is TGTGCCAGCTCACTTGGACAGAGCCGCTCTGGAAACACCATATATTTT. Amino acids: CASSLGQSRSGNTIYF. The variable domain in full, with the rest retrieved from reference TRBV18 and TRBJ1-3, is NAGVMQNPRHLVRRRGQEARLRCSPMKGHSHVYWYRQLPEEGLKFMVYLQKENIIDESGMPKERFSAEFPKEGPSILRIQQVVRGDSAAYFCASSLGQSRSGNTIYFGEGSWLTVV.

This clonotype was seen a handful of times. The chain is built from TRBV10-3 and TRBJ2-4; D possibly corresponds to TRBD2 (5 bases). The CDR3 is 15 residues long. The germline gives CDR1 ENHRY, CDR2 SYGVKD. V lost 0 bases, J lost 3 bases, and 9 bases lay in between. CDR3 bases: TGTGCCATCAGTGAGTCGTCCAGCGGCAAAAACATTCAGTACTTC. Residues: CAISESSSGKNIQYF.

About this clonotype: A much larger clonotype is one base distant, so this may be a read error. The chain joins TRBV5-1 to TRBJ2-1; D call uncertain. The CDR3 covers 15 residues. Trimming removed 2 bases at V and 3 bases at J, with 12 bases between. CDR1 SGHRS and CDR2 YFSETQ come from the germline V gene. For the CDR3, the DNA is TGCGCCAGCAGCTTAAACCAAACAAACTACAATGAGCAGTTCTTC. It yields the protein CASSLNQTNYNEQFF.

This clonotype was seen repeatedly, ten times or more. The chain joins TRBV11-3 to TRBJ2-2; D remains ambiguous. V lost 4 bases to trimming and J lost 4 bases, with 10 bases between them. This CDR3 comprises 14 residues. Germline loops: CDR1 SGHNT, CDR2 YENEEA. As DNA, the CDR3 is TGTGCCAGCAGCTCAGATCAAGGCACCGGGGAGCTGTTTTTT. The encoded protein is CASSSDQGTGELFF.

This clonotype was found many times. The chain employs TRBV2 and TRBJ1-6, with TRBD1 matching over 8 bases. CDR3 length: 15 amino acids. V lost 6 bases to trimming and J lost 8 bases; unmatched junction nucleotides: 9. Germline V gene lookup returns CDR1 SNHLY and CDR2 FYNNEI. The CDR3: CASRDDRGRYSPLHF. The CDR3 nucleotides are TGTGCCAGCAGAGACGACAGGGGACGGTATTCACCCCTCCACTTT.